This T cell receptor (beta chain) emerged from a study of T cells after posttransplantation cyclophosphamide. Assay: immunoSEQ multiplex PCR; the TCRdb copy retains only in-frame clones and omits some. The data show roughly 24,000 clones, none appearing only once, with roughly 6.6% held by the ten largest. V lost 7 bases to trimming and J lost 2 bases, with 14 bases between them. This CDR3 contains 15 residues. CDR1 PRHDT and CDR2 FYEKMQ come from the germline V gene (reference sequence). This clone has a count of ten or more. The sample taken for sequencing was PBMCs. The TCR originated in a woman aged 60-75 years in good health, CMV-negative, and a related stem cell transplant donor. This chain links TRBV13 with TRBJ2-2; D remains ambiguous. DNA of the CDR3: TGTGCCAGCAATATCAGGTTGGGTAACACCGGGGAGCTGTTTTTT. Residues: CASNIRLGNTGELFF.